Detailed here is one TCR beta chain. The antigen remains undetermined. Both CD4+ and CD8+ T cells were separated by sorting PBMCs. These data are taken from a study of CD8+ T cells in alopecia areata. Study-wide context: People stayed on tofacitinib for 6 to 18 months, then stopped the drug for 6 months.

After isolation, RNA underwent reverse transcription to generate cDNA as the sequencing template. The table came from immunoSEQ multiplex PCR; TCRdb's copy has only in-frame clones and leaves some out. The repertoire consists of about 190,000 clones, with approximately 56% occurring once and the leading ten covering 14% to 15%. Broader study findings: Scalp sequencing captures resident alphabeta T cells of normal skin too. The study found higher clonality in lesional than normal scalp, especially in alopecia totalis/universalis.

The sample consisted of CD4+ T cells sorted from blood, taken at week 0. This receptor was obtained from a human donor with alopecia areata.

The CDR3 loop reads CASSLSAGDGETQYF. As DNA, the CDR3 is TGCGCCAGCAGCCTCTCGGCGGGGGATGGGGAGACCCAGTACTTC. The V call is TRBV5-1, the J call TRBJ2-5, with TRBD2 identical over 7 bases. The V and J ends lost 4 bases and 5 bases, in that order; junction bases with no gene match: 11. The CDR3 length is 15 residues. CDR1 and CDR2 (germline): SGHRS, YFSETQ.